This record looks at one T cell receptor (beta chain) sequence and its context. TCRdb keeps only in-frame clones here, not all; method: immunoSEQ multiplex PCR. The sample lists around 100,000 clones; around 83% were seen once. This entry comes from a study of blood T cell repertoires in COVID-19. The J segment lost 2 bases and the V segment lost 5 bases, leaving 5 bases of the junction unmatched. The CDR3 is made up of 14 amino acids. Germline loops: CDR1 SGHVS, CDR2 FQNEAQ. The receptor was derived from a human donor in a cohort sampled during active COVID-19. Specimen: peripheral blood. The chain combines TRBV7-8 with TRBJ2-7, with 8 bases fitting TRBD1. CDR3 DNA: TGTGCCAGCAGCATGACAGGGGTGGCCTACGAGCAGTACTTC. It codes for CASSMTGVAYEQYF.